A selection of T cell receptor beta chains follows, all from one sample in a study of cytomegalovirus exposure and HLA in healthy donors. Method: immunoSEQ multiplex PCR; TCRdb's copy keeps in-frame clones and lacks some. In the table there are under 200,000 clones, 85% to 90% of which are singletons. Sequencing was performed on PBMCs. Receptor source: a woman in her thirties in good health and CMV-seronegative. Both conserved end residues are part of each CDR3. D genes are given only for firm matches. Clone size, where shown, is once, few, many, or a class for clones that have expanded.

TRBJ2-7 15 . . TRBV2 TGTGCCAGCAGTGAAGCGGGACTGCGGATTTACGAGCAGTACTTC CASSEAGLRIYEQYF
TRBJ2-3 17 . . TRBV5-1 TGCGCCAGCAGCTTCAAACCCGTCGGCGGGCGCACAGATACGCAGTATTTT CASSFKPVGGRTDTQYF
TRBJ2-1 15 . once TRBV29-1 TGCAGCGTTGAAGATCTGCAGGGGTCCTACAATGAGCAGTTCTTC CSVEDLQGSYNEQFF
TRBJ1-1 13 . . TRBV10-3 TGTGCCATCAGGCGGACGGTGAACACTGAAGCTTTCTTT CAIRRTVNTEAFF
TRBJ2-4 14 . . TRBV6-5 TGTGCCAGCAGTTCCAGGGTCGCGATAAACATTCAGTACTTC CASSSRVAINIQYF
TRBJ2-7 16 TRBD1 . TRBV13 TGTGCCAGCAGCTTCGGAACCGGACAGGGTCATGGCGAGCAGTACTTC CASSFGTGQGHGEQYF
TRBJ2-3 14 . . TRBV7-2 TGTGCCAGCAGCCGCCCGACTAACCCAGATACGCAGTATTTT CASSRPTNPDTQYF
TRBJ2-7 13 . . TRBV7-3 TGTGCCAGCAGTCTAAGGAGAGGGCTCGAGCAGTACTTC CASSLRRGLEQYF
TRBJ2-5 17 . . TRBV27 TGTGCCAGCAGTCCCTCCCAAGTACCGGTTTTGGTGGAGACCCAGTACTTC CASSPSQVPVLVETQYF
TRBJ2-7 14 . . TRBV18 TGTGCCAGCTCGCCAGGGGCCAGCTCCTACGAGCAGTACTTC CASSPGASSYEQYF
TRBJ1-2 15 . . TRBV6-5 TGTGCCAGCAGTTACTTGTCGGGGGGCATCTATGGCTACACCTTC CASSYLSGGIYGYTF
TRBJ1-2 15 . . TRBV4-3 TGCGCCAGCAGCCAAGAAGGCGAGGGGAACTATGGCTACACCTTC CASSQEGEGNYGYTF
TRBJ2-1 17 TRBD2 . TRBV27 TGTGCCAGCAGTTTTTATTCTAGCGGGAGGATAGGACATGAGCAGTTCTTC CASSFYSSGRIGHEQFF
TRBJ2-1 11 . . TRBV30 TGTGCCTGGACCTATCAGCGTAGTGTGCTCTTC CAWTYQRSVLF
TRBJ1-5 13 . . TRBV27 TGTGCCAGCAGTTTACAGGGACGGCAGCCCCAGCATTTT CASSLQGRQPQHF
TRBJ1-1 17 . . TRBV27 TGTGCCAGCACCCCGGGGACGGGAGAAACCATGAACACTGAAGCTTTCTTT CASTPGTGETMNTEAFF
TRBJ1-1 15 TRBD1 once TRBV7-2 TGTGCCAGCAGCTTAGCGCAGGGGGCAGGGAGTGAAGCTTTCTTT CASSLAQGAGSEAFF
TRBJ1-1 14 . . TRBV27 TGTGCCAGCAGTTTTAAGGTTTCGGCCACTGAAGCTTTCTTT CASSFKVSATEAFF
TRBJ2-7 15 TRBD1 once TRBV6-1 TGTGCCAGCAGTGAAACGACAGGGTACTATTACGAGCAGTACTTC CASSETTGYYYEQYF
TRBJ1-2 14 . . TRBV9 TGTGCCAGCAGCGTCTCCAGGACGGGATATGGCTACACCTTC CASSVSRTGYGYTF
TRBJ1-5 17 . once TRBV7-8 TGTGCCAGCAGCTTACTCGGCATGGAGGGGATAAATCAGCCCCAGCATTTT CASSLLGMEGINQPQHF
TRBJ2-3 16 TRBD2 . TRBV5-1 TGCGCCAGCAGCCCGTCTGCGGGGGTGAGCACAGATACGCAGTATTTT CASSPSAGVSTDTQYF
TRBJ1-2 15 . few TRBV4-1 TGCGCCAGCAGCCAAGTTCAGGGCAGTAACTATGGCTACACCTTC CASSQVQGSNYGYTF
TRBJ2-6 16 TRBD2 . TRBV27 TGTGCCAGCAGAGGACTAGCGGGACCCGGGGCCAACGTCCTGACTTTC CASRGLAGPGANVLTF
TRBJ1-1 13 . . TRBV29-1 TGCAGCGTGCTCCCGGGTTACAACACTGAAGCTTTCTTT CSVLPGYNTEAFF
TRBJ1-5 16 TRBD1 once TRBV5-6 TGTGCCAGCAGCTTCGGGACAGGTTTTAGGAATCAGCCCCAGCATTTT CASSFGTGFRNQPQHF
TRBJ1-5 14 . few TRBV4-1 TGCGCCAGCAGCCAAGACAGGGGCAATCAGCCCCAGCATTTT CASSQDRGNQPQHF
TRBJ1-3 14 . . TRBV29-1 TGCAGCGTTGTCGGCGGAGACTCTGGAAACACCATATATTTT CSVVGGDSGNTIYF
TRBJ2-2 17 . once TRBV27 TGTGCCAGCAGTGGGTTTTCCGGGACATCGAACACCGGGGAGCTGTTTTTT CASSGFSGTSNTGELFF
TRBJ1-2 13 . . TRBV5-4 TGTGCCAGCAGCTTGCAGGGGAACTATGGCTACACCTTC CASSLQGNYGYTF
TRBJ1-2 16 . . TRBV21-1 TGTGCCAGCAGGAGGGACAGGGGGTTCTTTAGGTGCGGCTACACCTTC CASRRDRGFFRCGYTF
TRBJ2-1 15 . . TRBV7-2 TGTGCCAGCAGCTCGACGGGACAAACGGGCGATGAGCAGTTCTTC CASSSTGQTGDEQFF
TRBJ1-4 15 . . TRBV4-1 TGCGCCAGCAGCCAAGAGAGGGGGGGTCGGGAAAAACTGTTTTTT CASSQERGGREKLFF
TRBJ2-3 14 . . TRBV13 TGTGCCAGCAGCTTAGGTGCAAGCACAGATACGCAGTATTTT CASSLGASTDTQYF
TRBJ1-1 15 TRBD1 . TRBV7-2 TGTGCCATCCCCTCCTCCCCAGGGGGCTTCGCTGAAGCTTTCTTT CAIPSSPGGFAEAFF
TRBJ1-5 17 TRBD1 . TRBV6-1 TGTGCCAGCAGTGAAGCCCCCCGACAGGGCAGGAATCAGCCCCAGCATTTT CASSEAPRQGRNQPQHF
TRBJ1-5 15 . . TRBV6-6 TGTGCCAGCAGTTTCAGGGGCAGTGGCAATCAGCCCCAGCATTTT CASSFRGSGNQPQHF
TRBJ2-1 14 . . TRBV29-1 TGCAGCGTTGAAGGTTACCCTTCGGGGAGGGAGCAGTTCTTC CSVEGYPSGREQFF
TRBJ1-4 16 . . TRBV4-3 TGCGCCAGCAGCCAAGAAGGGGGGATTATGAATGAAAAACTGTTTTTT CASSQEGGIMNEKLFF
TRBJ1-1 13 . few TRBV7-2 TGTGCCAGCAGTGTCAGGCTAAACACTGAAGCTTTCTTT CASSVRLNTEAFF
TRBJ1-6 15 TRBD1 . TRBV5-6 TGTGCCAGCAGCCTACCGGGACAGAGAAATTCACCCCTCCACTTT CASSLPGQRNSPLHF
TRBJ2-3 12 TRBD1 . TRBV27 TGTGCCAGCAGCTTCGACAGGGAAACGCAGTATTTT CASSFDRETQYF
TRBJ2-2 13 . . TRBV11-3 TGTGCCAGCAGCTTTGCGATCTCCGGGGAGCTGTTTTTT CASSFAISGELFF
TRBJ1-2 14 TRBD1 once TRBV30 TGTGCCTGGTATGGGGACAGGGAGGTCTATGGCTACACCTTC CAWYGDREVYGYTF
TRBJ2-7 16 . . TRBV29-1 TGCAGCGTTGTGTCCCCTCGCGGGGCCAGCTCCTACGAGCAGTACTTC CSVVSPRGASSYEQYF
TRBJ2-6 15 . . TRBV19 TGTGCCACACAAACCAAGGGGCCTGGGGCCAACGTCCTGACTTTC CATQTKGPGANVLTF
TRBJ2-5 16 TRBD2 . TRBV7-2 TGTGCCAGCAGCTTCCAGGGTAGCGGGTACCAAGAGACCCAGTACTTC CASSFQGSGYQETQYF
TRBJ1-1 15 . . TRBV4-2 TGTGCCAGCAGCCAAGATGGGAGGGTAGGCACTGAAGCTTTCTTT CASSQDGRVGTEAFF
TRBJ2-1 14 . . TRBV9 TGTGCCAGCAGCCAAGGGGGAACCTACAATGAGCAGTTCTTC CASSQGGTYNEQFF
TRBJ2-1 16 TRBD2 . TRBV28 TGTGCCAGCAGTTTAACCGGGACTAGCAGCACCCCTGAGCAGTTCTTC CASSLTGTSSTPEQFF
TRBJ1-2 14 . . TRBV6-1 TGTGCCAGCGGATTCGGGGTATTAGGCTATGGCTACACCTTC CASGFGVLGYGYTF
TRBJ2-1 17 . . TRBV10-2 TGCGCCAGCATATCGTTTGCCACGACAGGATCCTACAATGAGCAGTTCTTC CASISFATTGSYNEQFF
TRBJ2-3 17 . . TRBV18 TGTGCCAGCTCACCCCCCCGCGGACCTCCTAGCACAGATACGCAGTATTTT CASSPPRGPPSTDTQYF
TRBJ2-3 13 . . TRBV19 TGTGCCAGTAGTATGACTCTTACAGATACGCAGTATTTT CASSMTLTDTQYF
TRBJ2-5 12 . . TRBV7-8 TGTGCCAGCACCTATGACTTGGAGACCCAGTACTTC CASTYDLETQYF
TRBJ1-1 13 . . TRBV4-3 TGCGCCAGCAGCCCCGCGAGGGAGACTGAAGCTTTCTTT CASSPARETEAFF
TRBJ2-7 16 TRBD2 . TRBV7-3 TGTGCCAGCAGCCTCCCTGACGGACTAGCGCCTTACGAGCAGTACTTC CASSLPDGLAPYEQYF
TRBJ1-2 15 . . TRBV18 TGTGCCAGCTCACCACCTAGTCAGGCTCCCTACGGCTACACCTTC CASSPPSQAPYGYTF